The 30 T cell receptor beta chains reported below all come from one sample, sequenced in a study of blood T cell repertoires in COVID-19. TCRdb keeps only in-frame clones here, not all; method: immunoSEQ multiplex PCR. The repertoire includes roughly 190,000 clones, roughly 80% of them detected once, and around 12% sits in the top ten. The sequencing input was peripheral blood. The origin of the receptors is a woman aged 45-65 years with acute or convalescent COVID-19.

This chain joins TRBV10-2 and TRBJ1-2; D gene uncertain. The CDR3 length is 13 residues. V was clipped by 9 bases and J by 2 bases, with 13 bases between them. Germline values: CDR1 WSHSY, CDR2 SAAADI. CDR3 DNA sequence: TGCGCCAGTAAATTGGGCGTCAACTATGGCTACACCTTC. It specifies CASKLGVNYGYTF.

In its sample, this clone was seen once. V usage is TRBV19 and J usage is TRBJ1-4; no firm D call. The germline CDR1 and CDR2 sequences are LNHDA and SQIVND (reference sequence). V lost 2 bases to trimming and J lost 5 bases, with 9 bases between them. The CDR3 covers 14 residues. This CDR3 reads CASSITVFNEKLFF. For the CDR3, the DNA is TGTGCCAGTAGTATAACAGTATTCAATGAAAAACTGTTTTTT.

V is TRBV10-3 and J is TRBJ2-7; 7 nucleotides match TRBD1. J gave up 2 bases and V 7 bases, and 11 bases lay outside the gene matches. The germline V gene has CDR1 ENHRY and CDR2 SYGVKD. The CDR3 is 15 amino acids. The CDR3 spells CAIKSGTEGAYEQYF. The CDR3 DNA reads TGTGCCATCAAGTCTGGGACAGAGGGAGCCTACGAGCAGTACTTC.

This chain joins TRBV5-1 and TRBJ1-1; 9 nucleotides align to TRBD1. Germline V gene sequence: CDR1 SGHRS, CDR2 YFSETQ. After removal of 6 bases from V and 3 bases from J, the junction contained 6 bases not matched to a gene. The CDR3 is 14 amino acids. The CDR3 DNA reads TGCGCCAGCACCCCCAGACAGGGGGACACTGAAGCTTTCTTT. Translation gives CASTPRQGDTEAFF.

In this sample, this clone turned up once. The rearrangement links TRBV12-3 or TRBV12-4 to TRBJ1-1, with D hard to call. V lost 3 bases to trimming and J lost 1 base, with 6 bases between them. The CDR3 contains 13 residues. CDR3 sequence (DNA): TGTGCCAGCAGTTTTGAGGAGAACACTGAAGCTTTCTTT. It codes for CASSFEENTEAFF.

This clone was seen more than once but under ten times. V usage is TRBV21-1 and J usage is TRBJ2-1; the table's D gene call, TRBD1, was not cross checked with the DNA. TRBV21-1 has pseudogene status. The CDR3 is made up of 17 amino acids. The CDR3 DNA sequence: TGTGCCAGCAGCAAACAAGGGGCCGCGAGAGGTGACAATGAGCAGTTCTTC. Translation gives CASSKQGAARGDNEQFF.

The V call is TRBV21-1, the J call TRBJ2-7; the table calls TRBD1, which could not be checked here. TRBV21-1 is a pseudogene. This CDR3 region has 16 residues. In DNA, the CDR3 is TGTGCCAGCACCAAGGGGGAGGACAGGGGGCGCGGCGAGCAGTACTTC. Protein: CASTKGEDRGRGEQYF.

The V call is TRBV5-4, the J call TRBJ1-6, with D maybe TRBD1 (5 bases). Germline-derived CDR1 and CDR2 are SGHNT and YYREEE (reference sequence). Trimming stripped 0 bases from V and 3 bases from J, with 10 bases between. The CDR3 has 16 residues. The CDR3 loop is CASSLGQGNYNSPLHF. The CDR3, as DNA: TGTGCCAGCAGCTTGGGTCAGGGAAACTATAATTCACCCCTCCACTTT.

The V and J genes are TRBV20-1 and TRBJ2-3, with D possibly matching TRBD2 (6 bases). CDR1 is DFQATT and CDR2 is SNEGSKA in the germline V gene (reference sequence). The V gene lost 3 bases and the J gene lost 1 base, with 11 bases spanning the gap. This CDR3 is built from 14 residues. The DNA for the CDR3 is TGCAGTGCTAGTACGGGAGACGGCACAGATACGCAGTATTTT. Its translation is CSASTGDGTDTQYF.

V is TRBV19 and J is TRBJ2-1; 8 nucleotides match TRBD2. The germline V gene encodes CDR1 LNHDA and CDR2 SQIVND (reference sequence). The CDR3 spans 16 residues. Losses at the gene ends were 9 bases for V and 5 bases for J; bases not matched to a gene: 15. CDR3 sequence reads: CASKYPGTRPNNEQFF. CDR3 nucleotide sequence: TGTGCCAGCAAATACCCCGGGACTAGACCAAACAATGAGCAGTTCTTC.

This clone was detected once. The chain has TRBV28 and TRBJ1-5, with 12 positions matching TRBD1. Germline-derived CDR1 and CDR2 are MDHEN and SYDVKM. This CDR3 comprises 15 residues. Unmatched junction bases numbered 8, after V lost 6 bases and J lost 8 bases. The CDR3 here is CASRPPGQGAKPQHF. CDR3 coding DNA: TGTGCCAGCAGACCCCCGGGACAGGGGGCTAAGCCCCAGCATTTT.

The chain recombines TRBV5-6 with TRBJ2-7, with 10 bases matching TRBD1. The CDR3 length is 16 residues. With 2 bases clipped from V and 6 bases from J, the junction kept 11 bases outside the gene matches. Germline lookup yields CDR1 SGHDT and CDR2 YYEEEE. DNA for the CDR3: TGTGCCAGCAGCTTTTTTAAGGGACAGGGGCCCACCGAGCAGTACTTC. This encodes CASSFFKGQGPTEQYF.

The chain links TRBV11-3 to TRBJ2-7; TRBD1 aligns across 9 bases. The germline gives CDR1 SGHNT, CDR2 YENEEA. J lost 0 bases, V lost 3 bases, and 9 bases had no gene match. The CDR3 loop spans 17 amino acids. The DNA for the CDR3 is TGTGCCAGCAGCTTGGGGACAGGGATACAGAGCTCCTACGAGCAGTACTTC. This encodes CASSLGTGIQSSYEQYF.

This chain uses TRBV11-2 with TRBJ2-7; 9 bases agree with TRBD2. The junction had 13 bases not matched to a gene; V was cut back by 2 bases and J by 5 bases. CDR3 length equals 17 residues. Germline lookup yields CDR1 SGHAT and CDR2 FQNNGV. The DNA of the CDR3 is TGTGCCAGCAGCTTAATTCTCTCGGCTAGCGGGATCCACGAGCAGTACTTC. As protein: CASSLILSASGIHEQYF.

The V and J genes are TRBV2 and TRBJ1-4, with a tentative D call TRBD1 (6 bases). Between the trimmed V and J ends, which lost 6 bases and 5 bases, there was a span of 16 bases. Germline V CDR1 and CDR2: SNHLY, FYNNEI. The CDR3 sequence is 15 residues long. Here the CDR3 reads CASSFLQGRNEKLFF. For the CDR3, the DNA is TGTGCCAGCAGCTTCCTACAGGGCAGAAATGAAAAACTGTTTTTT. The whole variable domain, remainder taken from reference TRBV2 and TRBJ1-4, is EPEVTQTPSHQVTQMGQEVILRCVPISNHLYFYWYRQILGQKVEFLVSFYNNEISEKSEIFDDQFSVERPDGSNFTLKIRSTKLEDSAMYFCASSFLQGRNEKLFFGSGTQLSVL.

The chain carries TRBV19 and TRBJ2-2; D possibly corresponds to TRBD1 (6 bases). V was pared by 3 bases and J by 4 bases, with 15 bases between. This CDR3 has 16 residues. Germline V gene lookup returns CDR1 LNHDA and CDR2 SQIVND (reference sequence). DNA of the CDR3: TGTGCCAGTAGTATTTGGGGGCGCTCGGGCACCGGGGAGCTGTTTTTT. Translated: CASSIWGRSGTGELFF.

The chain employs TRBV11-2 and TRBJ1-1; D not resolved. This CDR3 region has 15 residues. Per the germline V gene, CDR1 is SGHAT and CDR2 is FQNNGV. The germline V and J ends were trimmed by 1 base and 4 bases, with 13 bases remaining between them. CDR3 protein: CASSLARGLSTEAFF. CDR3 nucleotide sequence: TGTGCCAGCAGCTTAGCCAGAGGACTGAGCACTGAAGCTTTCTTT.

The CDR3 reads CASSMAGLTDTQYF. CDR3 bases: TGTGCCAGTAGTATGGCGGGACTCACAGATACGCAGTATTTT. V gene TRBV19 combines with J gene TRBJ2-3; tentatively, D is TRBD2 (6 bases). This CDR3 has 14 residues. V was clipped by 3 bases and J by 2 bases, with 9 bases between them. CDR1 is LNHDA and CDR2 is SQIVND in the germline V gene (reference sequence).

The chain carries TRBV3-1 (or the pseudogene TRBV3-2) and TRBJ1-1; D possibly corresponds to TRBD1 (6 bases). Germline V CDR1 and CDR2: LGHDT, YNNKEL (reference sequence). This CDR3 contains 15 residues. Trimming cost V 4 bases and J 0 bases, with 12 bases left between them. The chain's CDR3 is CASSPYRAMNTEAFF. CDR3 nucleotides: TGTGCCAGCAGCCCGTACAGGGCCATGAACACTGAAGCTTTCTTT.

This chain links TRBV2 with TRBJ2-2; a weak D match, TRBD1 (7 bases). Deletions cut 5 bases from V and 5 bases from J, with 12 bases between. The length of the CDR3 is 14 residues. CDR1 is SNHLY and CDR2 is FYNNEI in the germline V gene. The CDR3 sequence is CASSLQGRTGELFF. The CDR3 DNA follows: TGTGCCAGCAGTTTACAGGGGAGGACCGGGGAGCTGTTTTTT.

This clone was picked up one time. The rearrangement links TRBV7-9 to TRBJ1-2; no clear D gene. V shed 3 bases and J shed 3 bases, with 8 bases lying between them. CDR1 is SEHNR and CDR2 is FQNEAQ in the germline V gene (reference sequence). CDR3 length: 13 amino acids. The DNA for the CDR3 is TGTGCCAGCAGCTTGTTCGGGGACTATGGCTACACCTTC. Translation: CASSLFGDYGYTF.

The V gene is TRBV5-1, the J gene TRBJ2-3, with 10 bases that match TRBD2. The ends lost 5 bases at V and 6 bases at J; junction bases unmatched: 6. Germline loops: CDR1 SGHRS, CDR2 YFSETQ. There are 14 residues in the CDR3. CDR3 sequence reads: CASRRAGGPDTQYF. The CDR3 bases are TGCGCCAGCAGACGAGCGGGAGGGCCGGATACGCAGTATTTT.

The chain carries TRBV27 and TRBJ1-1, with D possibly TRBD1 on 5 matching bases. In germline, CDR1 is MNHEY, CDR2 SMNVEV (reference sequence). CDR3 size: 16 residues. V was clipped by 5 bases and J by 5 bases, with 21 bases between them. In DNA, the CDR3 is TGTGCCAGCAGTCCTATTCGGCTAATCGGGGGGACTGAAGCTTTCTTT. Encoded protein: CASSPIRLIGGTEAFF.

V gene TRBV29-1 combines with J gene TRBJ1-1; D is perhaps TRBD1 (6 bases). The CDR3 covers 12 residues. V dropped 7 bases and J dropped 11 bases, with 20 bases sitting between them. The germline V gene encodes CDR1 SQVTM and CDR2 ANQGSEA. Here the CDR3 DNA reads TGCAGCGCAGTACAGGGAACTCCAGGGGCTTTCTTT. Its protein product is CSAVQGTPGAFF.

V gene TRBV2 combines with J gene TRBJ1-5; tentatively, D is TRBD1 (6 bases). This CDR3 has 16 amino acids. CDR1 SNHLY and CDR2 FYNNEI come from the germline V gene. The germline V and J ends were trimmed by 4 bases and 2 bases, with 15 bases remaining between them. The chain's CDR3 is CASSGGRPSGNQPQHF. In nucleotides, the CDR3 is TGTGCCAGCAGTGGGGGGCGGCCATCCGGCAATCAGCCCCAGCATTTT.

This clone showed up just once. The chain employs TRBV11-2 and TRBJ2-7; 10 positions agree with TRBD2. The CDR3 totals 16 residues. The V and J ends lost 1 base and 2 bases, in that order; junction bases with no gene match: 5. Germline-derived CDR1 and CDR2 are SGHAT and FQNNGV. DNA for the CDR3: TGTGCCAGCAGCTTAGGGCTAGCGGGAGTACCCTACGAGCAGTACTTC. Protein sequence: CASSLGLAGVPYEQYF.

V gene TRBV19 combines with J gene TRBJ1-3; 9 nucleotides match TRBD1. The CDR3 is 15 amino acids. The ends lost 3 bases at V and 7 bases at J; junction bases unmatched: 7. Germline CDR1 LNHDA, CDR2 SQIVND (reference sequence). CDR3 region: CASSILGTGRNTIYF. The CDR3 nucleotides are TGTGCCAGTAGTATCCTCGGGACAGGGAGGAACACCATATATTTT.

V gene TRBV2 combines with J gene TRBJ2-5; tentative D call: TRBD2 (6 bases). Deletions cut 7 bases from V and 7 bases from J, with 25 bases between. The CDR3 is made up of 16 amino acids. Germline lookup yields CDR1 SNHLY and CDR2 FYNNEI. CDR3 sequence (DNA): TGTGCCAGCAATCCGGGCAGGGCCGGCGTTAGCGGGACCCAGTACTTC. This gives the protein CASNPGRAGVSGTQYF.

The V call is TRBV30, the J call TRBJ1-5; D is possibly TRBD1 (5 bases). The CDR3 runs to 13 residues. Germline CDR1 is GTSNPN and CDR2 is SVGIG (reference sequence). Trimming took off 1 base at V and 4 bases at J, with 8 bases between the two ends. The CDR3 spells CAWSARGNQPQHF. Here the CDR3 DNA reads TGTGCCTGGAGTGCACGGGGGAATCAGCCCCAGCATTTT. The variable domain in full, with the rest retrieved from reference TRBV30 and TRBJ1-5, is SQTIHQWPATLVQPVGSPLSLECTVEGTSNPNLYWYRQAAGRGLQLLFYSVGIGQISSEVPQNLSASRPQDRQFILSSKKLLLSDSGFYLCAWSARGNQPQHFGDGTRLSIL.

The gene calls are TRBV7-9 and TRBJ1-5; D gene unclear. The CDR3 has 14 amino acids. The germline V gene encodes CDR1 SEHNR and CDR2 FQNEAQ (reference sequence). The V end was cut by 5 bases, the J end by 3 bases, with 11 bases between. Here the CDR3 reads CASSLRQNNQPQHF. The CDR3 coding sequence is TGTGCCAGCAGCCTTAGACAAAACAATCAGCCCCAGCATTTT. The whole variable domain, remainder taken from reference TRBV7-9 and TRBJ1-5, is DTGVSQNPRHKITKRGQNVTFRCDPISEHNRLYWYRQTLGQGPEFLTYFQNEAQLEKSRLLSDRFSAERPKGSFSTLEIQRTEQGDSAMYLCASSLRQNNQPQHFGDGTRLSIL.